The clone carrying this T cell receptor beta chain was seen a single time. A 200 ng quantity of DNA, tens of thousands of T cell genomes, went into the sorted-subset replicate PCRs. In the source study's methods: From ImmunoSEQ came sequences covering only the junction and carrying no quality scores, so filtering differed. The method was immunoSEQ multiplex PCR; TCRdb's version includes in-frame clones alone and lacks a portion of them. V and J calls and clone size follow that table, whereas D and trimming were derived from the DNA. The sample lists some 2 million clones; about 95% were seen once. The sample belongs to a study of shared clonotypes between healthy human individuals. Study as a whole: Three plates were used per donor for CD4 naive, three for CD4 memory, two for CD8 naive and one for CD8 memory.

Naive CD8 isolation took CD45RO-negative cells positively selected for CCR7 and excluded terminally differentiated effector memory CD45RA+ cells. Every donor, a Caucasian adult, lived in Nashville, Tennessee. Sequencing was done on a sample of naive CD8+ T cells sorted from blood. The receptor was derived from a man younger than 35 in good health.

The CDR3 spells CASSFDRGDEQYF. The CDR3 DNA reads TGTGCCAGCAGTTTCGACAGGGGGGACGAGCAGTACTTC. The chain recombines TRBV27 with TRBJ2-7, with 9 bases that match TRBD1. From germline, CDR1 is MNHEY and CDR2 SMNVEV (reference sequence). The CDR3 covers 13 residues. Trimming at V came to 3 bases and at J to 5 bases, leaving 2 bases not matched to a gene.